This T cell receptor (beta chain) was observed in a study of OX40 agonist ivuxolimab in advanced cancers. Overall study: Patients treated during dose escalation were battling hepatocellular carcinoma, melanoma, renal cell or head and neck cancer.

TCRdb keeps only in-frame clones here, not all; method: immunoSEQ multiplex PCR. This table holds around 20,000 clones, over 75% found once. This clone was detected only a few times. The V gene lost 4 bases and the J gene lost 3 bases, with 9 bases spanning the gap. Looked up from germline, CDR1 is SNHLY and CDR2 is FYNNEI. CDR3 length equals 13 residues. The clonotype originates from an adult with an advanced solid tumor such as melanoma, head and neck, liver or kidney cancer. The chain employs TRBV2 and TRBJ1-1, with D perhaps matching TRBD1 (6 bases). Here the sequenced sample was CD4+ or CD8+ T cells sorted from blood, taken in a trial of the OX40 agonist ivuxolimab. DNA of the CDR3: TGTGCCAGCAGTGTGGACAGAGACACTGAAGCTTTCTTT. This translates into CASSVDRDTEAFF. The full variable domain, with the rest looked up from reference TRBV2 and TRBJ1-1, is EPEVTQTPSHQVTQMGQEVILRCVPISNHLYFYWYRQILGQKVEFLVSFYNNEISEKSEIFDDQFSVERPDGSNFTLKIRSTKLEDSAMYFCASSVDRDTEAFFGQGTRLTVV.